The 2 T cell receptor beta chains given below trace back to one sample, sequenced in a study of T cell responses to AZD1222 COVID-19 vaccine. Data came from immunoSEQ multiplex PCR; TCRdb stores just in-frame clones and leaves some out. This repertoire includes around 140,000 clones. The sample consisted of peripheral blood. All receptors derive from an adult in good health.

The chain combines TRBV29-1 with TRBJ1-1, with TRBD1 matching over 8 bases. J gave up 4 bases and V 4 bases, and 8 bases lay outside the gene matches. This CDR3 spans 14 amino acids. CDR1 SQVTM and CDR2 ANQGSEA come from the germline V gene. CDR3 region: CSVVGQGAGTEAFF. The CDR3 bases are TGCAGCGTTGTGGGCCAGGGGGCGGGCACTGAAGCTTTCTTT. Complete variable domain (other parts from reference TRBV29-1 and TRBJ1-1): SAVISQKPSRDICQRGTSLTIQCQVDSQVTMMFWYRQQPGQSLTLIATANQGSEATYESGFVIDKFPISRPNLTFSTLTVSNMSPEDSSIYLCSVVGQGAGTEAFFGQGTRLTVV.

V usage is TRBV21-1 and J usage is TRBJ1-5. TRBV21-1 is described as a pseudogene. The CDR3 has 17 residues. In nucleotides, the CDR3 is TGTGCCAGCAGCAAAGCCTGGAGACTGGGCCTTTATCAGCCCCAGCATTTT. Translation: CASSKAWRLGLYQPQHF.